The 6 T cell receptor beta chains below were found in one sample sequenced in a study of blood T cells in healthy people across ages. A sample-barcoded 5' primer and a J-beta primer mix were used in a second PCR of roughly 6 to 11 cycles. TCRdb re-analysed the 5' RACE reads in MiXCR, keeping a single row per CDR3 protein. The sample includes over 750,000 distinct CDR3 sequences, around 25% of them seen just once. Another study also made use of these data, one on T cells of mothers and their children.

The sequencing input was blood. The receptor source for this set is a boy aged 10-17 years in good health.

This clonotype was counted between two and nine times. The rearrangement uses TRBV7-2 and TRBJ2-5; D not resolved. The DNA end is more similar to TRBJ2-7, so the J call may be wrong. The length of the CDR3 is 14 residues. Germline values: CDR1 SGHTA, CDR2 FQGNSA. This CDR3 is CASSYYRTSYEQYF. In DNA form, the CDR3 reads TGTGCCAGCAGTTACTACAGAACCAGCTACGAGCAGTACTTC.

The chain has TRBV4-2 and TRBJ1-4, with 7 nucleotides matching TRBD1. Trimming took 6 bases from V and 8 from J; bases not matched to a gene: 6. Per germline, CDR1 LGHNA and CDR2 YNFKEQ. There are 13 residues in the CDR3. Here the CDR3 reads CASRGGLEEKLFF. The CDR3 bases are TGTGCCAGCAGAGGGGGCCTGGAGGAAAAACTGTTTTTT.

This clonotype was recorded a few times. The CDR3 DNA sequence: TGCGCCAGCAGCTTAGCCCGTAGCTCCACAGATACGCAGTATTTT. It yields the protein CASSLARSSTDTQYF. The chain joins TRBV5-1 to TRBJ2-3; no definite D call. CDR3 size: 15 residues. V was trimmed by 2 bases and J by 2 bases, leaving 12 bases between them. Germline-derived CDR1 and CDR2 are SGHRS and YFSETQ.

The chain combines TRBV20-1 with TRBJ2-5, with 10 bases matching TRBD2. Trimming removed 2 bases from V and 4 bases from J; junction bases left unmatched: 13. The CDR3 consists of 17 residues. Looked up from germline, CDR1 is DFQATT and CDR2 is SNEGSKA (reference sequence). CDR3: CSARPSSGGALSETQYF. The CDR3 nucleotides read TGCAGTGCTAGACCCTCGAGCGGGGGGGCCCTCTCAGAGACCCAGTACTTC.

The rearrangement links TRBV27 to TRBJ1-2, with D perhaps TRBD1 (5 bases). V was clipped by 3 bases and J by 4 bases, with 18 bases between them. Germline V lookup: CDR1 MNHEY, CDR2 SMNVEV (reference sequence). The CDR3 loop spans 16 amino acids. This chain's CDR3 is CASSFLLAGQVYGYTF. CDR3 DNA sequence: TGTGCCAGCAGTTTTCTCTTAGCGGGGCAGGTCTATGGCTACACCTTC.

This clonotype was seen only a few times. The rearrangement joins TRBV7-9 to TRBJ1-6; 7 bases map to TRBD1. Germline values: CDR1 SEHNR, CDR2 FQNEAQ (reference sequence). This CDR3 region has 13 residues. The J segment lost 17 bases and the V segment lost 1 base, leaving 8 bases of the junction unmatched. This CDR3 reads CASSLDSDRSFHF. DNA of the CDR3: TGTGCCAGCAGCTTAGACTCGGACAGGAGTTTCCACTTT.